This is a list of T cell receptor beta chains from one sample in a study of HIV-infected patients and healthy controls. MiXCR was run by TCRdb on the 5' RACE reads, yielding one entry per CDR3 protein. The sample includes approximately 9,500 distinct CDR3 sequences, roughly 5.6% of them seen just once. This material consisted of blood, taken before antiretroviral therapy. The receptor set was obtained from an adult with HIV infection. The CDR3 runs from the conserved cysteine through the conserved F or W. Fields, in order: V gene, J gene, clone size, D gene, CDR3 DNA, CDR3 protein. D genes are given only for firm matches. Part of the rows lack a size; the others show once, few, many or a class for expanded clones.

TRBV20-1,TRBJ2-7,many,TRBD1,TGCAGTGCTAGACACAGGGGGTCCTCTTCCTACGAGCAGTACTTC,CSARHRGSSSYEQYF
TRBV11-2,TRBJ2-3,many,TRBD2,TGTGCCAGCAGCGGGGGAGGGTGGGATACGCAGTATTTT,CASSGGGWDTQYF
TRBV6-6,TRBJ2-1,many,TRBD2,TGTGCCAGCAGTTCCCCCCCGGGACTAGCACAGAGGTTCTCCTACAATGAGCAGTTCTTC,CASSSPPGLAQRFSYNEQFF
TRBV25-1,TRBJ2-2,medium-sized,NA,TGTGCCAGCAGTGAATATCTAGGGGACACCGGGGAGCTGTTTTTT,CASSEYLGDTGELFF
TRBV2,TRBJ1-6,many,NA,TGTGCCAGCAGTGAAAGTCCACCAAGGCTCCCCCTAGAGAATTCACCCCTCCACTTT,CASSESPPRLPLENSPLHF
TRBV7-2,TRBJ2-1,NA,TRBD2,TGTGCCAGCAGCTCCCGGGACTACGACAATGAGCAGTTCTTC,CASSSRDYDNEQFF
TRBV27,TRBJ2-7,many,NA,TGTGCCAGCAGTTTTCGACAGAGTTACGAGCAGTACTTC,CASSFRQSYEQYF
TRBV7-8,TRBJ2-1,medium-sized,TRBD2,TGTGCCAGCAGCCTTCTTGCGGGAGGGTACAATGAGCAGTTCTTC,CASSLLAGGYNEQFF
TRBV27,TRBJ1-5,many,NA,TGTGCCAGCAGTTTAGCAGGGCCCGTTGCGCCCCAGCATTTT,CASSLAGPVAPQHF
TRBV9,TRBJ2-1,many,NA,TGTGCCAGCAGCCCGCCCCCACTGAGTACCTCCTACAATGAGCAGTTCTTC,CASSPPPLSTSYNEQFF
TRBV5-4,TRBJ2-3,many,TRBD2,TGTGCCAGCAGCTCAGACGTTATTAGCGGGGGGGCCGCCTTTGGTAGCACAGATACGCAGTATTTT,CASSSDVISGGAAFGSTDTQYF
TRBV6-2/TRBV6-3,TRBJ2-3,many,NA,TGTGCCAGCAGCCCCAGGGACCGGTTCCCCACAGATACGCAGTATTTT,CASSPRDRFPTDTQYF
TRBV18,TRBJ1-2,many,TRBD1,TGTGCCAGCTCACCAGAAACAGGGGTTGACTATGGCTACACCTTC,CASSPETGVDYGYTF
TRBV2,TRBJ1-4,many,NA,TGTGCCAGCATCTACAGGGAAGAGGTTCGGGAAAAACTGTTTTTT,CASIYREEVREKLFF
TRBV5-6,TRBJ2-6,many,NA,TGTGCCAGCAGCTCTGGGGCCAACGTCCTGACTTTC,CASSSGANVLTF